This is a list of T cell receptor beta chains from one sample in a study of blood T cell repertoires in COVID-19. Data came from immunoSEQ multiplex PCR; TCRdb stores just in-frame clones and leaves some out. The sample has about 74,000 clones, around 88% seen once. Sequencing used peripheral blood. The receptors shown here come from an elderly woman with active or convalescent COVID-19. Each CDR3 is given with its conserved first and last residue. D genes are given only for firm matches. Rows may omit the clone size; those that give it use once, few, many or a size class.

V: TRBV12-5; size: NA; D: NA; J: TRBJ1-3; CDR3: CASGLVLYGTQWAGNTIYF; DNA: TGTGCTAGTGGTTTGGTACTGTACGGGACACAATGGGCTGGAAACACCATATATTTT
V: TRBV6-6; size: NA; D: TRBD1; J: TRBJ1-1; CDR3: CASRAVRGLGNTEAFF; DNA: TGTGCCAGCAGGGCCGTCAGGGGGCTGGGGAACACTGAAGCTTTCTTT
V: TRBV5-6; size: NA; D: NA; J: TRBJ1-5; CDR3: CASSLYYFGADTNNQPQHF; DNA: TGTGCCAGCAGCCTGTACTATTTTGGGGCAGACACTAACAATCAGCCCCAGCATTTT
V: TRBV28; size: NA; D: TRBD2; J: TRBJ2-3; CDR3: CASSLGGHGTDTQYF; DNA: TGTGCCAGCAGCCTGGGAGGGCACGGCACAGATACGCAGTATTTT
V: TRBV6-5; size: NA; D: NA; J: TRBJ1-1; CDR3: CASSYRTENTEAFF; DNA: TGTGCCAGCAGTTACCGGACAGAGAACACTGAAGCTTTCTTT
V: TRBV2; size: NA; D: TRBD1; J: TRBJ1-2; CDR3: CASSLEQGVTGYTF; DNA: TGTGCCAGCAGTTTGGAACAGGGGGTGACGGGCTACACCTTC
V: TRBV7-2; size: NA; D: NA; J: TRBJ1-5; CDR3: CASTGRGNLNQPQHF; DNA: TGTGCCAGTACCGGGAGAGGGAACTTGAATCAGCCCCAGCATTTT
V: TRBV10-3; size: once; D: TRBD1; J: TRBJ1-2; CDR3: CAISDPTGKSNYGYTF; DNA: TGTGCCATCAGTGATCCGACAGGGAAATCTAACTATGGCTACACCTTC
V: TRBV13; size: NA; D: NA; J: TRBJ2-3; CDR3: CASSPLALRTDTQYF; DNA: TGTGCCAGCAGCCCTCTAGCTCTCCGCACAGATACGCAGTATTTT
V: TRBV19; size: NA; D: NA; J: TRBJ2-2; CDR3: CASCHISNTGELFF; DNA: TGTGCCAGTTGTCACATCTCGAACACCGGGGAGCTGTTTTTT
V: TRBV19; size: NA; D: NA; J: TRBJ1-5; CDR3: CASSGSGQPQHF; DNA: TGTGCCAGTAGTGGGAGCGGTCAGCCCCAGCATTTT
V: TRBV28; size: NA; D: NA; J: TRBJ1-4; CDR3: CASSSVSGEKLFF; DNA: TGTGCCAGCAGTTCCGTTTCAGGGGAGAAACTGTTTTTT
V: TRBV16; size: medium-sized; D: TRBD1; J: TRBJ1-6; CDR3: CASSQSGTVYSPLHF; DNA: TGTGCCAGCAGCCAGTCTGGGACAGTCTATTCACCCCTCCACTTT
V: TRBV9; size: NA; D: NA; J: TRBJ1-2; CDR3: CASSVGGYYGYTF; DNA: TGTGCCAGCAGCGTAGGGGGCTACTATGGCTACACCTTC
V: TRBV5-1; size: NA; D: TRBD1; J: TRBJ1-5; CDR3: CASSIGQGVGQPQHF; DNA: TGCGCCAGCAGCATAGGACAGGGCGTTGGTCAGCCCCAGCATTTT
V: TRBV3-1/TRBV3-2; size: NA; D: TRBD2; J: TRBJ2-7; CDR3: CASSHLRTSGGYEQYF; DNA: TGTGCCAGCAGCCATCTCAGGACTAGCGGGGGTTACGAGCAGTACTTC
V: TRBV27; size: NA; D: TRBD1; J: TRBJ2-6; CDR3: CASSSGQALSGANVLTF; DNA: TGTGCCAGCAGTTCGGGACAGGCCCTCTCTGGGGCCAACGTCCTGACTTTC
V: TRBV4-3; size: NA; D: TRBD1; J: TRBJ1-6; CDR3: CASSHAVGQEDSPLHF; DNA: TGCGCCAGCAGCCATGCCGTGGGACAGGAAGATTCACCCCTCCACTTT
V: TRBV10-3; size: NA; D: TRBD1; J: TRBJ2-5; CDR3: CASSRDRQETQYF; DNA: TGTGCCAGCTCCCGGGACAGGCAAGAGACCCAGTACTTC
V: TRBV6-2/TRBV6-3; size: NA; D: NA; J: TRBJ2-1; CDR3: CASSSTYNEQFF; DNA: TGTGCCAGCAGTAGCACGTACAATGAGCAGTTCTTC
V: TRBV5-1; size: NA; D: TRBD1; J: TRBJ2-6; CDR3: CASSSVPGQGGTGANVLTF; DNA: TGCGCCAGCAGCTCGGTCCCGGGACAGGGGGGTACTGGGGCCAACGTCCTGACTTTC
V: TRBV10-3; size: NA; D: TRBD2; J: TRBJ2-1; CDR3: CAISEPTSWNEQFF; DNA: TGTGCCATCAGCGAACCGACTAGCTGGAATGAGCAGTTCTTC
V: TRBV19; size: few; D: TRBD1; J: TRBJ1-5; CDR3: CASRQGAGPWGIEPQHF; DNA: TGTGCCAGTAGACAGGGGGCCGGCCCCTGGGGTATAGAGCCCCAGCATTTT
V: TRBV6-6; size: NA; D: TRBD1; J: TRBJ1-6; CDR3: CASSYYGQGENSPLHF; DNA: TGTGCCAGCAGTTACTATGGACAGGGGGAAAATTCACCCCTCCACTTT
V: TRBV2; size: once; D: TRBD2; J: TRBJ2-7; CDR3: CASSDSGSLFKQYF; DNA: TGTGCCAGCAGCGATAGCGGGAGCCTGTTCAAGCAGTACTTC
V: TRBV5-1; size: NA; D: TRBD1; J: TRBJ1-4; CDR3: CASSPGTGTNEKLFF; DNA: TGCGCCAGCAGCCCGGGGACAGGAACTAATGAAAAACTGTTTTTT
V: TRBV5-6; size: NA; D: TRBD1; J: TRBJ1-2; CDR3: CASNVGTGYGYTF; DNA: TGTGCCAGCAACGTAGGGACAGGCTATGGCTACACCTTC
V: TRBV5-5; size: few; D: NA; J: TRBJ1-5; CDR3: CASSPSYSNQPQHF; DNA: TGTGCCAGCAGCCCGTCCTATAGCAATCAGCCCCAGCATTTT
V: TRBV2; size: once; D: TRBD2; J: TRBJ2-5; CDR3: CASSEGSGSFQTQYF; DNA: TGTGCCAGCAGTGAGGGAAGCGGGAGTTTTCAGACCCAGTACTTC
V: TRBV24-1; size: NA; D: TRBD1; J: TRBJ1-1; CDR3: CATSDPRQGNTEAFF; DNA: TGTGCCACCAGTGACCCCAGACAGGGGAACACTGAAGCTTTCTTT
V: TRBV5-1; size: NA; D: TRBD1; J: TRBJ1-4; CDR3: CASSLWTGTLNEKLFF; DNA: TGCGCCAGCAGCTTATGGACAGGCACTCTTAATGAAAAACTGTTTTTT
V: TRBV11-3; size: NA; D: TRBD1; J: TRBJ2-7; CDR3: CASRQPGQGFYEQYF; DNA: TGTGCCAGCAGGCAGCCGGGACAGGGCTTCTACGAGCAGTACTTC
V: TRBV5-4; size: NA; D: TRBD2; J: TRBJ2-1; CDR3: CASSSVYSGNNEQFF; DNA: TGTGCCAGCAGCTCCGTTTATAGCGGGAACAATGAGCAGTTCTTC
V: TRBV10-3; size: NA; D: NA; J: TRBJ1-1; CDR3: CAISEPPLRTEAFF; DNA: TGTGCCATCAGTGAGCCACCTCTTAGAACTGAAGCTTTCTTT
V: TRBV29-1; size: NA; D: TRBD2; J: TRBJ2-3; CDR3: CSVGGLPSTDTQYF; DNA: TGCAGCGTTGGGGGACTACCGTCTACAGATACGCAGTATTTT
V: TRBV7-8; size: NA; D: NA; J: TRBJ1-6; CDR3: CASSLASQGRLNSPLHF; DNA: TGTGCCAGCAGCTTAGCTTCTCAGGGCAGGCTTAATTCACCCCTCCACTTT
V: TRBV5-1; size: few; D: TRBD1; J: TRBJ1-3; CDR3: CASSLRGGPPGNTIYF; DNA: TGCGCCAGCAGCTTGAGAGGGGGCCCTCCTGGAAACACCATATATTTT
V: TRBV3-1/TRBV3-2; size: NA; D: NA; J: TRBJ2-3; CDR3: CASSRSWGDTDTQYF; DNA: TGTGCCAGCAGCCGAAGCTGGGGAGACACAGATACGCAGTATTTT
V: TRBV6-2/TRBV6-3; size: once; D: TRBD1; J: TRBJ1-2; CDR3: CASSLAGQGVINYGYTF; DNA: TGTGCCAGCAGTTTAGCGGGACAGGGGGTAATAAACTATGGCTACACCTTC
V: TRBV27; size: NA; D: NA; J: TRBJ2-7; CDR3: CASSRTVGTYEQYF; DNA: TGTGCCAGCAGCAGGACAGTCGGGACCTACGAGCAGTACTTC
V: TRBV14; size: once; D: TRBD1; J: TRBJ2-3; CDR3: CASSQTGEVDTQYF; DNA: TGTGCCAGCAGCCAGACAGGGGAGGTAGATACGCAGTATTTT
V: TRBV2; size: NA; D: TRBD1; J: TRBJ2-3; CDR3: CASSYRGLSSTDTQYF; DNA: TGTGCCAGCAGTTACAGGGGGCTTTCTAGCACAGATACGCAGTATTTT
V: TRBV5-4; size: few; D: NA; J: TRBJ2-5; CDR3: CASKRGGAETQYF; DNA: TGTGCCAGCAAAAGGGGAGGTGCAGAGACCCAGTACTTC
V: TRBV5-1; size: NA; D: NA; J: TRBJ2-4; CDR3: CASSLDRVENIQYF; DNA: TGCGCCAGCAGCTTGGACAGGGTCGAAAACATTCAGTACTTC
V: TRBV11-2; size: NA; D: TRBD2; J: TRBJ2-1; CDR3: CASSFSGGSYNEQFF; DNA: TGTGCCAGCAGCTTTAGCGGGGGCTCCTACAATGAGCAGTTCTTC
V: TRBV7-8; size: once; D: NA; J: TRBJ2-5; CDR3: CASGTGVGETQYF; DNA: TGTGCCAGCGGGACGGGGGTCGGGGAGACCCAGTACTTC
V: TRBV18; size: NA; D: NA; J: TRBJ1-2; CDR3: CASSESGGYTF; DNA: TGTGCCAGCTCAGAATCAGGGGGCTACACCTTC
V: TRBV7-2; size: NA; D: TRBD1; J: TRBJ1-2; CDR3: CASSSTGVANYGYTF; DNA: TGTGCCAGCAGCAGCACAGGGGTAGCTAACTATGGCTACACCTTC
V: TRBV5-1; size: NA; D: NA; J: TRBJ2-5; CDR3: CASSHSPAEETQYF; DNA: TGCGCCAGCAGCCACAGCCCAGCTGAGGAGACCCAGTACTTC
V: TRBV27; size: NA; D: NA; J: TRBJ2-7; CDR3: CASSSGYRYEQYF; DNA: TGTGCCAGCAGTTCAGGGTACCGCTACGAGCAGTACTTC
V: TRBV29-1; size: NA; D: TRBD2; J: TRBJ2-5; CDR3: CSVEGLGGYQETQYF; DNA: TGCAGCGTTGAAGGGTTGGGGGGGTACCAAGAGACCCAGTACTTC
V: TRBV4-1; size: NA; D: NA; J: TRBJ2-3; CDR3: CASSQFPGVTDTQYF; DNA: TGCGCCAGCAGCCAATTCCCAGGGGTGACGGATACGCAGTATTTT
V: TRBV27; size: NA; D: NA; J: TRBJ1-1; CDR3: CASHDRGLYTEAFF; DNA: TGTGCCAGCCATGACCGGGGATTGTACACTGAAGCTTTCTTT
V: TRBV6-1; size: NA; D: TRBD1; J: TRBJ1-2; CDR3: CASSELTDRGSGYTF; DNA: TGTGCCAGCAGTGAACTCACGGACAGGGGAAGTGGCTACACCTTC
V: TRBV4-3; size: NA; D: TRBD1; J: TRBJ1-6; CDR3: CASSQDPGQGISPLHF; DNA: TGCGCCAGCAGCCAAGACCCTGGACAGGGGATATCACCCCTCCACTTT
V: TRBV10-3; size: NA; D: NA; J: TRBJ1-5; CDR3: CAISERKGGLGQPQHF; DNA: TGTGCCATCAGTGAGCGGAAAGGAGGACTGGGTCAGCCCCAGCATTTT
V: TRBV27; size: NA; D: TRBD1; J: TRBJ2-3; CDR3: CASSLFRGPPTDTQYF; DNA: TGTGCCAGCAGTTTATTCAGGGGGCCACCGACGGATACGCAGTATTTT
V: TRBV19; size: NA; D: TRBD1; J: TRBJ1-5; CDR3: CASNPDRGSNQPQHF; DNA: TGTGCCAGTAACCCGGACAGGGGTAGCAATCAGCCCCAGCATTTT
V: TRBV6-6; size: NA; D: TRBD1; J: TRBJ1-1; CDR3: CASSSANRGHTEAFF; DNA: TGTGCCAGCAGTTCCGCGAACAGGGGGCACACTGAAGCTTTCTTT
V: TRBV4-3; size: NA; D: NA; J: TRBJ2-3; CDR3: CASSQDSRETDTQYF; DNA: TGCGCCAGCAGCCAAGATTCCCGGGAGACAGATACGCAGTATTTT